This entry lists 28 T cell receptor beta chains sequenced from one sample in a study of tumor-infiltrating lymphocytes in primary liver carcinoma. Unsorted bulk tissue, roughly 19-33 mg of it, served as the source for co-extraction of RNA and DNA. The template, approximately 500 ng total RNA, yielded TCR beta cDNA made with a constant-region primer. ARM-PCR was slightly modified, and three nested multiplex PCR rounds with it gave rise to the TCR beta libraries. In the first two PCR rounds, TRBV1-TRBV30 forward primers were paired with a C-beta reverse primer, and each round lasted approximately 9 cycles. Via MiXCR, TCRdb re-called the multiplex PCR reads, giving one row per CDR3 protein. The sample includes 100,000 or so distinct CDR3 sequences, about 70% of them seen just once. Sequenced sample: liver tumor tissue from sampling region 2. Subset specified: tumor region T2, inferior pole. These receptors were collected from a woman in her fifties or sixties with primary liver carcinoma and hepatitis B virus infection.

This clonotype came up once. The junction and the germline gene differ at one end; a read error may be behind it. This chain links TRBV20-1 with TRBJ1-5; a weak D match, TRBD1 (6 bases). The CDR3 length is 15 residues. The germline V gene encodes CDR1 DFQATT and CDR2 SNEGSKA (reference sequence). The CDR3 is CSTLQGQASNQSQHF. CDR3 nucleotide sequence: TGCAGTACCCTCCAGGGGCAGGCCAGCAATCAGTCCCAGCATTTT.

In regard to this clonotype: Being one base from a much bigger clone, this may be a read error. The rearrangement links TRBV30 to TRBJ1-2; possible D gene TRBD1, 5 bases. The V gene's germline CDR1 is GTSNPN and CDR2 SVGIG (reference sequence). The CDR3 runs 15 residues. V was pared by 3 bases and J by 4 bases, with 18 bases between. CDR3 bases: TGTGCCTGGAGGGGGCCCCGTGGAGGGATCTATGGCTACACCTTC. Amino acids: CAWRGPRGGIYGYTF.

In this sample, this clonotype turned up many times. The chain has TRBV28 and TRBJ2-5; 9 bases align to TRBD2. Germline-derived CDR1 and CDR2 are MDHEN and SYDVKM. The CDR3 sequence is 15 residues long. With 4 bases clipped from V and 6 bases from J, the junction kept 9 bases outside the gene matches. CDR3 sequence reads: CASSSTRREGKTQYF. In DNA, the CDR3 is TGTGCCAGCAGTTCTACAAGGCGGGAGGGTAAGACCCAGTACTTC.

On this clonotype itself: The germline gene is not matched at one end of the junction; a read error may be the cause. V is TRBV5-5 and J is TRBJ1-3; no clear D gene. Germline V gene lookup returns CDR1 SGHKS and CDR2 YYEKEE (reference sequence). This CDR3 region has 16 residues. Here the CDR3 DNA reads TGTGCCGGCAGCTCGGCGGGGAGTACCCCTGGAAACACCATATATTTT. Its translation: CAGSSAGSTPGNTIYF. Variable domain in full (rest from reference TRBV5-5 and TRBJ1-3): DAGVTQSPTHLIKTRGQQVTLRCSPISGHKSVSWYQQVLGQGPQFIFQYYEKEERGRGNFPDRFSARQFPNYSSELNVNALLLGDSALYLCAGSSAGSTPGNTIYFGEGSWLTVV.

The CDR3 here is CASSLALAGGVRTEQFF. For the CDR3, the DNA is TGTGCCAGCAGCTTAGCACTAGCGGGAGGCGTTCGGACTGAGCAGTTCTTC. The V gene is TRBV11-2, the J gene TRBJ2-1; 12 bases line up with TRBD2. V trimming: 1 base; J trimming: 9 bases; junction bases outside the gene matches: 10. The CDR3 consists of 17 residues. Germline CDR1 SGHAT, CDR2 FQNNGV.

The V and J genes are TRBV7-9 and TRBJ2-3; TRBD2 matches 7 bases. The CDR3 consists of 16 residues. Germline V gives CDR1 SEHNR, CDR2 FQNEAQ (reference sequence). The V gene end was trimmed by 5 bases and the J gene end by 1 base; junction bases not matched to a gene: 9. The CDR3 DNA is TGTGCCAGCAGCCTAGGGGCGGGAGTGGGCACAGATACGCAGTATTTT. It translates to CASSLGAGVGTDTQYF.

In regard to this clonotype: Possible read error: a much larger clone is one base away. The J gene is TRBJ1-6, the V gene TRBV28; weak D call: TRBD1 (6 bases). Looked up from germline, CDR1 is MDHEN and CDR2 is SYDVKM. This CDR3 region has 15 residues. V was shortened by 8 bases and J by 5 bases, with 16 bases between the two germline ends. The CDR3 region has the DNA TGTGCCAGCCCCTACCTACAGGGAAATAATTCACCCCTCCACTTT. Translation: CASPYLQGNNSPLHF.

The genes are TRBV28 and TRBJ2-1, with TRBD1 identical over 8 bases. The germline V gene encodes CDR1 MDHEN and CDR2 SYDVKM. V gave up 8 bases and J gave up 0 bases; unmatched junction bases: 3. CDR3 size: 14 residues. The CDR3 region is CASRQGSSYNEQFF. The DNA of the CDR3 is TGTGCCAGCCGACAGGGGAGCTCCTACAATGAGCAGTTCTTC.

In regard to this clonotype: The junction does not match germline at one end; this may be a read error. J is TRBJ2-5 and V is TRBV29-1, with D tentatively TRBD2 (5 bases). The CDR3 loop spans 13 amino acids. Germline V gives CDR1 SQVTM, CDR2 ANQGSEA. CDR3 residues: CSVELAAQETQYF. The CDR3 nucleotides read TGCAGCGTTGAACTAGCCGCGCAAGAGACCCAATACTTC.

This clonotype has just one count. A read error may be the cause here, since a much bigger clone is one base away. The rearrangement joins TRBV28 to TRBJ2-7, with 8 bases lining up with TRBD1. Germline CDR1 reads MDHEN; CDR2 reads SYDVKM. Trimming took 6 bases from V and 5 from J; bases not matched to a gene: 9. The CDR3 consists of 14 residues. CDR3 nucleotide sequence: TGTGCCAGCAGACCAGGGGGCAATTCCCACGAGCAGTACTTC. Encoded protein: CASRPGGNSHEQYF.

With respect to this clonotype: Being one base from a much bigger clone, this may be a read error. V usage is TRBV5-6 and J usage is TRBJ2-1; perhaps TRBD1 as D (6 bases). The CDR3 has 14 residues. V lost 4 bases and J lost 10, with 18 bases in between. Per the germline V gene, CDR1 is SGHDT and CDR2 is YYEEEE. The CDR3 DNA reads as TGTGCCAGCAGCGGGTTCTGGCTGGGGGCCGAGCAGTTCTTC. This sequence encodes CASSGFWLGAEQFF.

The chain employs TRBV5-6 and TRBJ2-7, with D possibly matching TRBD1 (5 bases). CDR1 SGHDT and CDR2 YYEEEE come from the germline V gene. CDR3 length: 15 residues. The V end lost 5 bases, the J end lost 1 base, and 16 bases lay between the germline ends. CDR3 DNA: TGTGCCAGCAGTTTCCGCGAGACAGCATCCTACGAGCAGTACTTC. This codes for CASSFRETASYEQYF.

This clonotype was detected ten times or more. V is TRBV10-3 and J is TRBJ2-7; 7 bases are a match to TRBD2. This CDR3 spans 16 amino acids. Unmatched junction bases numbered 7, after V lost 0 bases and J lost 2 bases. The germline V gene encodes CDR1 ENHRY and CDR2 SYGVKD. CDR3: CAISESGGSYPYEQYF. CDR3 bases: TGTGCCATCAGTGAGTCCGGCGGGAGCTACCCCTACGAGCAGTACTTC.

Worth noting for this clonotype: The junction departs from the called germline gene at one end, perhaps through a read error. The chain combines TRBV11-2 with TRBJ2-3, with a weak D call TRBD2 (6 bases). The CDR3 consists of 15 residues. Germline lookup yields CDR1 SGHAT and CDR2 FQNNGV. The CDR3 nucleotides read TGTGTCAGCAGGCCCTCCGCGACTAGTACAGATACGCAGTATTTT. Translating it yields CVSRPSATSTDTQYF.

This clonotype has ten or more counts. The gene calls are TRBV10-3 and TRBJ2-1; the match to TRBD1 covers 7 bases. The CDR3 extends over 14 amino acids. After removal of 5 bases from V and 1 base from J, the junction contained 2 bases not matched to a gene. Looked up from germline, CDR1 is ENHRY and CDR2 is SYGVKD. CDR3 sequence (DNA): TGTGCCATCAGTACGACAGGGTCCTACAATGAGCAGTTCTTC. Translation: CAISTTGSYNEQFF.

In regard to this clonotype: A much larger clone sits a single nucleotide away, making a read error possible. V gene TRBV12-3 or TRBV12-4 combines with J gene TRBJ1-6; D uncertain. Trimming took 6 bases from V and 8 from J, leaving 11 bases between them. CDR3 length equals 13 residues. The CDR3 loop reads CASRPASDSPLHF. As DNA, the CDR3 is TGTGCCAGCAGGCCGGCATCGGATTCACCCCTCCACTTT.

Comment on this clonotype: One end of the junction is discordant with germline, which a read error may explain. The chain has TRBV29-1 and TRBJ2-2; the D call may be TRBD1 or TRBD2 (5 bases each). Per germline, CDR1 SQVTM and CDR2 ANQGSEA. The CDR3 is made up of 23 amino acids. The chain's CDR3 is CSVEPGGRVGFTPQNPKTGELFF. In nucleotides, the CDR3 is TGCAGCGTTGAACCAGGAGGCAGGGTAGGATTCACTCCTCAAAACCCGAAGACCGGGGAGCTGTTTTTT.

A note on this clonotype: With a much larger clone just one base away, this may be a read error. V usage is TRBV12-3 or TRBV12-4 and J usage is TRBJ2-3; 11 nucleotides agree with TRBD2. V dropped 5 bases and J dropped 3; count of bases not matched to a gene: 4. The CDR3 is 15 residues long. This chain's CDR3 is CASSRSGRVTDTQYF. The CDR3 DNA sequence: TGTGCCAGCAGTCGTAGCGGGAGGGTGACAGATACGCAGTATTTT.

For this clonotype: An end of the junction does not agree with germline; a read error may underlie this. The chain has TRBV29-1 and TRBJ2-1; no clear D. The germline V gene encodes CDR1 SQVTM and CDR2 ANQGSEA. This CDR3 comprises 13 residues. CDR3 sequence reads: CSVGSVGYSEQFF. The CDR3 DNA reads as TGCAGCGTTGGGTCAGTCGGCTACAGTGAGCAGTTCTTC.

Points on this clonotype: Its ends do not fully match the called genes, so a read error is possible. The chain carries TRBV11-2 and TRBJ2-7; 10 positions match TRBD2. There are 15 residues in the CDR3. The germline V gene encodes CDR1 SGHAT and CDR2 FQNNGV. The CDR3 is CASSRAGLAVYERYF. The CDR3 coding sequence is TGTGCTAGCAGCCGTGCCGGACTAGCGGTTTACGAGCGGTACTTC.

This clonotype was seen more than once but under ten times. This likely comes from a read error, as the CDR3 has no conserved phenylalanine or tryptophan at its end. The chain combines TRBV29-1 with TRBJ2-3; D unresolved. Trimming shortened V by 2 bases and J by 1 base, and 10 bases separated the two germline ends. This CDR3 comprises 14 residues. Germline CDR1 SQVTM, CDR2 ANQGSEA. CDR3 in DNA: TGCAGCGTTGAACAAGGTGTGGGCACAGATACGCAGTATTCT. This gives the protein CSVEQGVGTDTQYS.

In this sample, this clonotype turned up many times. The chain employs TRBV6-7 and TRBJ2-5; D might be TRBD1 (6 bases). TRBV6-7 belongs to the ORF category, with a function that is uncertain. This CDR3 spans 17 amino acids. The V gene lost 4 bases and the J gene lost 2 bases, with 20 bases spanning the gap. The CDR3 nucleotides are TGTGCCAGCAGTTCCCGAATTCTTGGACAGCTACAAGAGACCCAGTACTTC. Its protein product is CASSSRILGQLQETQYF.

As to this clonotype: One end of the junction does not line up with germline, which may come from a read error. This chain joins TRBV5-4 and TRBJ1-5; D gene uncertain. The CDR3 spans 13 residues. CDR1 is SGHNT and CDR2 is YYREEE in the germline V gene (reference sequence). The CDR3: CGSSANRDQPQHF. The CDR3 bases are TGTGGCAGCAGCGCTAATAGGGATCAGCCCCAGCATTTT.

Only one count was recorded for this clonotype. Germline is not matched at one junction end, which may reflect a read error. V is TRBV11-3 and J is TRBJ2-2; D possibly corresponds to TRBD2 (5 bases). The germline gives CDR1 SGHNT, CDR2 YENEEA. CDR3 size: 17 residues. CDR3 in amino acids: CASSLDSAGANTGELCF. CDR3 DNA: TGTGCCAGCAGCTTAGACAGCGCTGGTGCGAACACCGGGGAGTTGTGTTTT.

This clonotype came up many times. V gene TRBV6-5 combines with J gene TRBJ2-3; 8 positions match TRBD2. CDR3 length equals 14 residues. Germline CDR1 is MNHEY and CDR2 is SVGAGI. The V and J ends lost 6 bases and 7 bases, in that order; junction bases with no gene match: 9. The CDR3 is CASSPGLGGNTQYF. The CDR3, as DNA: TGTGCCAGCAGCCCGGGACTAGGGGGTAATACGCAGTATTTT.

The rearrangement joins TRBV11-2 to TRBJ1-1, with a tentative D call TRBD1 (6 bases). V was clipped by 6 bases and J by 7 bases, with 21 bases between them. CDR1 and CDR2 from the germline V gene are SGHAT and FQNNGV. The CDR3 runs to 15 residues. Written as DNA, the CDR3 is TGTGCCAGCAGGCGAATCAGGGGCGGGAACGATGAAGCTTTCTTT. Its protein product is CASRRIRGGNDEAFF.

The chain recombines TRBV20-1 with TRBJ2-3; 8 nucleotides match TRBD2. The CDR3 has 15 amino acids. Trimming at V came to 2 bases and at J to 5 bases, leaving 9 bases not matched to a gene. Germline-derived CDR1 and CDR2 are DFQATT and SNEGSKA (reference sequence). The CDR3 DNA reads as TGCAGTGCTAGAAAGGGGACTAGTTTCGGAGATACGCAGTATTTT. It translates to CSARKGTSFGDTQYF.

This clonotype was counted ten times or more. The CDR3 sequence is CASSGPGLAGIYEQYF. For the CDR3, the DNA is TGCGCCAGCAGCGGACCCGGACTAGCGGGCATCTACGAGCAGTACTTC. V is TRBV10-2 and J is TRBJ2-7; 11 bases are shared with TRBD2. The CDR3 sequence is 16 residues long. The junction had 10 bases not matched to a gene; V was cut back by 6 bases and J by 3 bases. The germline gives CDR1 WSHSY, CDR2 SAAADI.